A single sample is the source of the 27 T cell receptor beta chains below, sequenced in a study of cytomegalovirus exposure and HLA in healthy donors (TCRdb year 2017). Library preparation employed the immunoSEQ multiplex PCR assay. The multiplex PCR relied on a mix of 60 forward primers for TCR Vbeta segments and 13 reverse primers for TCR Jbeta segments. The table comes from immuneACCESS by way of TCRdb, which keeps in-frame sequences with V and J called. Part of the clones is missing from these tables; in studies checked, under half for an unresolved V gene and the rest for unknown reasons. Present in this sample are approximately 200,000 clones, 85% of which were seen just once. The ten biggest clones cover approximately 2.1% of the sample. The specimen sequenced was PBMCs. Receptors originate from a woman between 50 and 59 years old in good health and CMV-seronegative.

This clone was seen more than once but under ten times. The gene calls are TRBV6-6 and TRBJ1-1; 7 positions agree with TRBD1. The germline V gene has CDR1 MNHNY and CDR2 SVGAGI (reference sequence). V lost 6 bases and J lost 5; bases outside the gene matches: 3. The CDR3 runs 12 residues. Written as DNA, the CDR3 is TGTGCCAGCAGAAGACAGGGTACTGAAGCTTTCTTT. Its protein product is CASRRQGTEAFF.

The chain carries TRBV7-9 and TRBJ2-1, with TRBD2 identical over 11 bases. The V gene's germline CDR1 is SEHNR and CDR2 FQNEAQ (reference sequence). V gave up 6 bases and J gave up 3 bases; unmatched junction bases: 4. The length of the CDR3 is 15 residues. CDR3 DNA: TGTGCCAGCAGTGAAGGGACTAGCGGCTACAATGAGCAGTTCTTC. Translating gives CASSEGTSGYNEQFF.

The rearrangement links TRBV6-5 to TRBJ1-1, with TRBD1 matching 7 bases. This CDR3 is 14 amino acids long. V gave up 2 bases and J gave up 7 bases; unmatched junction bases: 7. From germline, CDR1 is MNHEY and CDR2 SVGAGI. The CDR3 sequence is CASSYTYRDSEAFF. DNA for the CDR3: TGTGCCAGCAGTTACACCTACCGGGACAGTGAAGCTTTCTTT.

This clone has just a few counts. The rearrangement joins TRBV15 to TRBJ1-4; D is ambiguous. Trimming stripped 5 bases from V and 0 bases from J, with 4 bases between. Germline V gene data show CDR1 as LNHNV and CDR2 as YYDKDF (reference sequence). This CDR3 has 13 amino acids. CDR3 residues: CATSSTTNEKLFF. The CDR3 DNA follows: TGTGCCACCAGCTCCACAACTAATGAAAAACTGTTTTTT.

CDR3 sequence (DNA): TGTGCCAGCAAACCTTGGGCAGTCAACAATCAGCCCCAGCATTTT. Translation: CASKPWAVNNQPQHF. The chain recombines TRBV27 with TRBJ1-5; no definite D call. This CDR3 is 15 amino acids long. Trimming left V 7 bases short and J 3 bases short, with 16 bases between. In germline, CDR1 is MNHEY, CDR2 SMNVEV (reference sequence).

This clone was seen only once. CDR3 sequence: CASSEALGGGGTEAFF. DNA for the CDR3: TGTGCCAGCAGTGAAGCTTTGGGTGGGGGAGGAACTGAAGCTTTCTTT. The V gene is TRBV6-1, the J gene TRBJ1-1; possible D gene TRBD1, 5 bases. Germline V gene lookup returns CDR1 MNHNS and CDR2 SASEGT. This CDR3 is built from 16 residues. The ends were cut back, 0 bases at V and 5 bases at J, with 16 bases in the middle.

The rearrangement joins TRBV7-6 to TRBJ1-3; no firm D call. The CDR3 runs 15 residues. Germline values: CDR1 SGHVS, CDR2 FNYEAQ. With 5 bases removed from V and 0 bases from J, the gap between germline ends came to 11 bases. This chain's CDR3 is CASSPDSSSGNTIYF. The CDR3 bases are TGTGCCAGCAGCCCAGACTCTTCCTCTGGAAACACCATATATTTT.

This rearrangement joins TRBV5-1 to TRBJ2-5; 7 bases are shared with TRBD1. CDR3 length: 14 amino acids. Germline assignment: CDR1 SGHRS and CDR2 YFSETQ. V lost 2 bases to trimming and J lost 2 bases; unmatched junction nucleotides: 3. CDR3 residues: CASSFSGGQETQYF. CDR3 sequence (DNA): TGCGCCAGCAGCTTCTCAGGGGGACAAGAGACCCAGTACTTC.

The chain joins TRBV27 to TRBJ1-6; D unresolved. Deletions cut 3 bases from V and 0 bases from J, with 3 bases between. The CDR3 covers 14 residues. From germline, CDR1 is MNHEY and CDR2 SMNVEV (reference sequence). CDR3 nucleotides: TGTGCCAGCAGTTTGTACTCCTATAATTCACCCCTCCACTTT. It encodes CASSLYSYNSPLHF.

The genes are TRBV6-4 and TRBJ2-3, with 7 bases matching TRBD2. The germline V gene has CDR1 MRHNA and CDR2 SNTAGT. V lost 2 bases and J lost 2; bases outside the gene matches: 4. The CDR3 covers 15 residues. CDR3 nucleotide sequence: TGTGCCAGCAGTGACGGCGGGAGTGACACAGATACGCAGTATTTT. Its protein is CASSDGGSDTDTQYF.

This clone was recorded a few times. CDR3 coding DNA: TGCGCCAGCATGGGCGGGAGGTACACAGATACGCAGTATTTT. This encodes CASMGGRYTDTQYF. The V gene is TRBV5-1, the J gene TRBJ2-3; 8 bases line up with TRBD2. CDR1 and CDR2 (germline): SGHRS, YFSETQ. CDR3 length: 14 residues. The V and J ends lost 6 bases and 2 bases, in that order; junction bases with no gene match: 5.

This chain connects TRBV6-1 to TRBJ1-2; TRBD1 is a possible D gene (5 bases). This CDR3 contains 14 residues. Germline V gene data show CDR1 as MNHNS and CDR2 as SASEGT. V shed 5 bases and J shed 3 bases, with 13 bases lying between them. CDR3 protein: CASSQQGIDYGYTF. The CDR3, as DNA: TGTGCCAGCAGTCAGCAGGGAATCGACTATGGCTACACCTTC.

This chain joins TRBV28 and TRBJ1-2; the D is unclear. V shed 3 bases and J shed 2 bases, with 10 bases lying between them. Per germline, CDR1 MDHEN and CDR2 SYDVKM. The length of the CDR3 is 14 residues. The CDR3 DNA follows: TGTGCCAGCAGTTTGTGGGGAGAGAACTATGGCTACACCTTC. Translated: CASSLWGENYGYTF.

The chain combines TRBV5-1 with TRBJ1-2; TRBD1 matches 9 bases. Germline lookup yields CDR1 SGHRS and CDR2 YFSETQ. CDR3 length: 16 residues. The V gene end was trimmed by 0 bases and the J gene end by 4 bases; junction bases not matched to a gene: 7. In DNA, the CDR3 is TGCGCCAGCAGCTTGGCTCCTGACAGGGGGACCTATGGCTACACCTTC. Protein product: CASSLAPDRGTYGYTF.

The rearrangement joins TRBV7-6 to TRBJ2-3, with a weak D call TRBD2 (6 bases). The CDR3 covers 15 residues. Trimming pared 5 bases from V and 5 bases from J, leaving 17 bases between. CDR1 is SGHVS, CDR2 FNYEAQ, per germline. The CDR3 region has the DNA TGTGCCAGCAGCCCGCTGGGGGGAGCGGGAGATACGCAGTATTTT. It encodes CASSPLGGAGDTQYF.

The chain couples TRBV18 to TRBJ2-5, with D unresolved. Germline V CDR1 and CDR2: KGHSH, LQKENI. The length of the CDR3 is 13 residues. Trimming stripped 2 bases from V and 2 bases from J, with 6 bases between. CDR3: CASSPARQETQYF. As DNA, the CDR3 is TGTGCCAGCTCACCAGCGCGGCAAGAGACCCAGTACTTC.

In this sample, this clone turned up a few times. The chain links TRBV30 to TRBJ2-1; TRBD2 matches 7 bases. This CDR3 is built from 14 residues. J was trimmed by 3 bases and V by 4 bases; bases with no gene match: 6. From germline, CDR1 is GTSNPN and CDR2 SVGIG (reference sequence). The DNA of the CDR3 is TGTGCCTGGAAAGGGACTAAAATCTACAATGAGCAGTTCTTC. Amino acid sequence: CAWKGTKIYNEQFF.

The chain has TRBV28 and TRBJ1-5, with 8 bases fitting TRBD1. Germline lookup yields CDR1 MDHEN and CDR2 SYDVKM. V gave up 7 bases and J gave up 4 bases; unmatched junction bases: 9. This CDR3 is 15 amino acids long. The chain's CDR3 is CASNTIRTGNQPQHF. The CDR3, as DNA: TGTGCCAGCAACACCATCCGGACAGGGAATCAGCCCCAGCATTTT.

This rearrangement joins TRBV19 to TRBJ1-5; 7 positions agree with TRBD1. There are 16 residues in the CDR3. V lost 7 bases to trimming and J lost 7 bases; unmatched junction nucleotides: 16. From germline, CDR1 is LNHDA and CDR2 SQIVND (reference sequence). The CDR3 nucleotides are TGTGCCAGTAACTCGCCAGGGGGACGAGGGTTGCAGCCCCAGCATTTT. It yields the protein CASNSPGGRGLQPQHF.

V usage is TRBV4-2 and J usage is TRBJ2-3; TRBD2 aligns across 10 bases. Germline CDR1 is LGHNA and CDR2 is YNFKEQ. V lost 1 base, J lost 4 bases, and 5 bases stayed unmatched. The CDR3 consists of 16 residues. The CDR3 here is CASSQGQAGGADTQYF. The CDR3 region has the DNA TGTGCCAGCAGCCAAGGTCAAGCGGGAGGGGCAGATACGCAGTATTTT.

The chain recombines TRBV6-5 with TRBJ1-2, with unresolved D. The CDR3 covers 11 residues. Germline CDR1 reads MNHEY; CDR2 reads SVGAGI. The V gene lost 6 bases and the J gene lost 8 bases, with 10 bases spanning the gap. The CDR3 nucleotides are TGTGCCAGCAGGATGGAGCAGGGCTACACCTTC. Protein sequence: CASRMEQGYTF.

V is TRBV28 and J is TRBJ2-1; tentative D call: TRBD1 (5 bases). CDR1 is MDHEN, CDR2 SYDVKM, per germline. The V end lost 8 bases, the J end lost 12 bases, and 14 bases lay between the germline ends. CDR3 length: 11 amino acids. CDR3 DNA sequence: TGTGCCAGCTCCCTTAGGCAGGGGCAGTTCTTC. This translates into CASSLRQGQFF. Variable domain in full (rest from reference TRBV28 and TRBJ2-1): DVKVTQSSRYLVKRTGEKVFLECVQDMDHENMFWYRQDPGLGLRLIYFSYDVKMKEKGDIPEGYSVSREKKERFSLILESASTNQTSMYLCASSLRQGQFFGPGTRLTVL.

The J gene is TRBJ2-2, the V gene TRBV6-1; D possibly corresponds to TRBD1 (6 bases). Germline CDR1 is MNHNS and CDR2 is SASEGT. This CDR3 is 16 amino acids long. Trimming removed 0 bases from V and 7 bases from J, with 15 bases in between. The CDR3 nucleotides are TGTGCCAGCAGTGAAGCAGGGAGTAGGGGGTTCGGGGAGCTGTTTTTT. Its translation: CASSEAGSRGFGELFF.

The V gene is TRBV5-1, the J gene TRBJ2-5, with 9 bases aligning to TRBD1. The CDR3 extends over 14 amino acids. J was trimmed by 2 bases and V by 3 bases; bases with no gene match: 2. Germline CDR1 and CDR2: SGHRS and YFSETQ. This CDR3 reads CASSSGTGQETQYF. Here the CDR3 DNA reads TGCGCCAGCAGCTCAGGGACAGGGCAAGAGACCCAGTACTTC.

The chain uses TRBV5-1 and TRBJ2-1, with 11 bases that match TRBD2. Germline V gene sequence: CDR1 SGHRS, CDR2 YFSETQ. The CDR3 has 17 amino acids. V gave up 5 bases and J gave up 8 bases; unmatched junction bases: 15. The CDR3 DNA follows: TGCGCCAGCAGTTCAACAGGGAGTAGCGGGAGGGCCCATGAGCAGTTCTTC. It translates to CASSSTGSSGRAHEQFF.

This sequence joins TRBV9 and TRBJ2-3, with D possibly matching TRBD2 (6 bases). CDR1 is SGDLS and CDR2 is YYNGEE in the germline V gene. V was pared by 8 bases and J by 3 bases, with 19 bases between. This CDR3 spans 15 amino acids. CDR3 loop: CASRPPGVGTDTQYF. For the CDR3, the DNA is TGTGCCAGTCGGCCACCGGGGGTTGGGACAGATACGCAGTATTTT.

This sequence joins TRBV5-8 and TRBJ1-4; 7 bases are shared with TRBD1. J lost 5 bases, V lost 2 bases, and 6 bases had no gene match. The germline CDR1 and CDR2 sequences are SGHTS and YDEGEE. The CDR3 is 15 residues long. Written as DNA, the CDR3 is TGTGCCAGCAGCTTAAGGGGACAGCTAAATGAAAAACTGTTTTTT. It specifies CASSLRGQLNEKLFF.